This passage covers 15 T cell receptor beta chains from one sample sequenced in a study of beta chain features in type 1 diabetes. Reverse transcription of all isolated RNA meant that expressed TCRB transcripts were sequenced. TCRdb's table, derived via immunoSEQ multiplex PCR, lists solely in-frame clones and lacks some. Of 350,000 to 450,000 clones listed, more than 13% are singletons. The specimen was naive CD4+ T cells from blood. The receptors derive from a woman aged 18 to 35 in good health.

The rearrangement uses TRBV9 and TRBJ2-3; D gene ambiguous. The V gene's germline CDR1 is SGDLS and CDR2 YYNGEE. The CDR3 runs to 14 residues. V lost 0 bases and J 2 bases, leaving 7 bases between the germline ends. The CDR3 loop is CASSVDTITDTQYF. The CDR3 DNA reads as TGTGCCAGCAGCGTAGACACAATCACAGATACGCAGTATTTT.

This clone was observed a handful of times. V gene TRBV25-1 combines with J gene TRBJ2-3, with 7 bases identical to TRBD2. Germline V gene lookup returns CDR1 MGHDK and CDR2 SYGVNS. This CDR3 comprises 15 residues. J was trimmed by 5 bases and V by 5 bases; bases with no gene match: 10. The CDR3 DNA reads TGTGCCAGCAGTCTCCGGGCGGGAGTCGGAGATACGCAGTATTTT. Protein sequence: CASSLRAGVGDTQYF.

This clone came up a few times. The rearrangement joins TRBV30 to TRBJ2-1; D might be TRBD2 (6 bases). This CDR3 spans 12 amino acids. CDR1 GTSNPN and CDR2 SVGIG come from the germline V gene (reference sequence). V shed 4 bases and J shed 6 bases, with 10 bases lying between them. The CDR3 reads CAWKGLPNEQFF. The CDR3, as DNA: TGTGCCTGGAAGGGACTGCCCAATGAGCAGTTCTTC.

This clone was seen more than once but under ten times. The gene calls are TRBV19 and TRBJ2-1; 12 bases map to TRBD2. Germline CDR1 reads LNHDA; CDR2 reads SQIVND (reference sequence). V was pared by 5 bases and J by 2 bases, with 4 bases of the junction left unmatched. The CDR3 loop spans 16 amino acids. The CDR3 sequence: CASSPLAGGPYNEQFF. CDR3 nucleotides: TGTGCCAGTAGTCCTCTAGCGGGAGGGCCCTACAATGAGCAGTTCTTC.

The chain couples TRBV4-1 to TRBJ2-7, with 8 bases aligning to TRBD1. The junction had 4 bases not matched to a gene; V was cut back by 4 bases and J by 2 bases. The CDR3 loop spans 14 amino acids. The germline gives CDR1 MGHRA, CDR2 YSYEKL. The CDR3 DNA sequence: TGCGCCAGCAGCCCAGCGGACAGGGCCTACGAGCAGTACTTC. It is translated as CASSPADRAYEQYF.

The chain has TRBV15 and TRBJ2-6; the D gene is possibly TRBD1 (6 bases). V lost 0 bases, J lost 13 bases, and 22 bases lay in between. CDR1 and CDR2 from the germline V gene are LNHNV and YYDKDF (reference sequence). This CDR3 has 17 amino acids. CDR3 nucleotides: TGTGCCACCAGCAGAGAGCCCAGAGACCGAACAGGGAAGGTCCTGACTTTC. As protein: CATSREPRDRTGKVLTF.

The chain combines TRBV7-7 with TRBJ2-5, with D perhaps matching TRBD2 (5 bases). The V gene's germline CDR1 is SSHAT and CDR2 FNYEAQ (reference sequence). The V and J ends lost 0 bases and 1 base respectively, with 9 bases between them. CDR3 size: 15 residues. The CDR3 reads CASSLASGFQETQYF. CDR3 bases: TGTGCCAGCAGCTTAGCCAGCGGCTTCCAAGAGACCCAGTACTTC.

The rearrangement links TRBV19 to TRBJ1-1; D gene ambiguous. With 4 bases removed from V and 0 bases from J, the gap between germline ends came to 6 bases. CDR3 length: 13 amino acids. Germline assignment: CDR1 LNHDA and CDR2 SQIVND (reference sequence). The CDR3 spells CASSNSLNTEAFF. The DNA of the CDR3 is TGTGCCAGTAGTAACAGTCTGAACACTGAAGCTTTCTTT.

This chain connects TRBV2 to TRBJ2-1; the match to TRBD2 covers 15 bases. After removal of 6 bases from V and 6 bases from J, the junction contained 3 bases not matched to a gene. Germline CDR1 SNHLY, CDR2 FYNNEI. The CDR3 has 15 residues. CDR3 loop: CASRGTSGRTNEQFF. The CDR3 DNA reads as TGTGCCAGCAGGGGGACTAGCGGGAGGACCAATGAGCAGTTCTTC. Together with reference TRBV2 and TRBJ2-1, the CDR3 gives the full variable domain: EPEVTQTPSHQVTQMGQEVILRCVPISNHLYFYWYRQILGQKVEFLVSFYNNEISEKSEIFDDQFSVERPDGSNFTLKIRSTKLEDSAMYFCASRGTSGRTNEQFFGPGTRLTVL.

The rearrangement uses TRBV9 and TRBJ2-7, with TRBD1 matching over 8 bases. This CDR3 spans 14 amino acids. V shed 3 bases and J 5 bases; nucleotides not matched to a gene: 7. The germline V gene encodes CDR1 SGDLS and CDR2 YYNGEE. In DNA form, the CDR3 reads TGTGCCAGCAGCGCAGGACAGGGCATCAACGAGCAGTACTTC. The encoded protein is CASSAGQGINEQYF.

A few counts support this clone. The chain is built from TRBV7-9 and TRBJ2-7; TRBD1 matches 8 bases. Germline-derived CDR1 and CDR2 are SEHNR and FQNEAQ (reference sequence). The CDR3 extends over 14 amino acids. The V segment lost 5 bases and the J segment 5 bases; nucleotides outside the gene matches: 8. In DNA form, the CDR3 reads TGTGCCAGCAGCCCTGGACAGGGTCGGAACGAGCAGTACTTC. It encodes CASSPGQGRNEQYF.

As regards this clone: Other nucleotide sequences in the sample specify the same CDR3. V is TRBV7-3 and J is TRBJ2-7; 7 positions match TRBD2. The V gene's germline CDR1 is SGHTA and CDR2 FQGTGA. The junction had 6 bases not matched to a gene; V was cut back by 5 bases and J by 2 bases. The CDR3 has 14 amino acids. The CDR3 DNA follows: TGTGCCAGCAGCCTCTCCGGGACTACCTACGAGCAGTACTTC. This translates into CASSLSGTTYEQYF.

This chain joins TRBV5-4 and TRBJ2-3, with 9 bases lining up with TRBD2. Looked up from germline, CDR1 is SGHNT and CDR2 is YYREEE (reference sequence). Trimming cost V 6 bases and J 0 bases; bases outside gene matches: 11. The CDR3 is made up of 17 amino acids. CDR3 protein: CASIRSGGLGSTDTQYF. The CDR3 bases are TGTGCCAGCATCCGGAGCGGGGGGCTGGGGAGCACAGATACGCAGTATTTT.

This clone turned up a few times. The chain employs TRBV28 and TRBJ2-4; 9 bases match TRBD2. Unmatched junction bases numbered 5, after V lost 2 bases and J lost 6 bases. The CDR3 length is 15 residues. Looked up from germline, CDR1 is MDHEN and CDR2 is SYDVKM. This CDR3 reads CASSLGLAGLNIQYF. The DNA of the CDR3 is TGTGCCAGCAGTTTAGGTCTAGCGGGACTAAACATTCAGTACTTC.

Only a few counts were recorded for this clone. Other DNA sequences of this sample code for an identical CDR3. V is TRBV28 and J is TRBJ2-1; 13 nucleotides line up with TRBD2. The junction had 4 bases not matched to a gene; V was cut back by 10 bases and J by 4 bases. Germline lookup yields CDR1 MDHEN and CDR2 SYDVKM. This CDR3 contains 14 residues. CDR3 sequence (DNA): TGTGCCACCTTACTAGCGGGAGGGTACAATGAGCAGTTCTTC. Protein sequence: CATLLAGGYNEQFF.